These 13 T cell receptor beta chains came from one sample sequenced in a study of T cell changes during pregnancy in multiple sclerosis. Generated by immunoSEQ multiplex PCR, the TCRdb table keeps only in-frame clones and is missing some. In the table there are around 41,000 clones, 91% of which are singletons. The sequenced sample was CD4+ T cells from peripheral blood mononuclear cells, obtained in the third trimester of pregnancy. The receptor set was obtained from a female donor in good health, enrolled as a control in a pregnancy study.

This clone was picked up one time. V usage is TRBV6-5 and J usage is TRBJ2-3, with D maybe TRBD2 (6 bases). From germline, CDR1 is MNHEY and CDR2 SVGAGI. The V end was cut by 5 bases, the J end by 6 bases, with 12 bases between. This CDR3 comprises 13 residues. CDR3 protein: CASSPVRGDTQYF. Written as DNA, the CDR3 is TGTGCCAGCAGTCCCGTCCGGGGGGATACGCAGTATTTT.

The chain combines TRBV7-3 with TRBJ2-5, with D tentatively TRBD1 (5 bases). V dropped 4 bases and J dropped 5 bases, with 11 bases sitting between them. This CDR3 spans 13 amino acids. Germline CDR1 SGHTA, CDR2 FQGTGA. For the CDR3, the DNA is TGTGCCAGCAGCTACGACAGCATGGAGACCCAGTACTTC. This sequence encodes CASSYDSMETQYF.

The chain recombines TRBV7-2 with TRBJ2-5; TRBD2 might be the D (6 bases). Trimming removed 2 bases at V and 2 bases at J, with 9 bases between. Germline-derived CDR1 and CDR2 are SGHTA and FQGNSA. The CDR3 loop spans 14 amino acids. The CDR3 here is CASSLRGAQETQYF. In DNA, the CDR3 is TGTGCCAGCAGCTTACGCGGGGCTCAAGAGACCCAGTACTTC.

The rearrangement uses TRBV7-9 and TRBJ2-6; 7 bases line up with TRBD2. V lost 8 bases, J lost 1 base, and 11 bases stayed unmatched. The CDR3 extends over 17 amino acids. Germline loops: CDR1 SEHNR, CDR2 FQNEAQ (reference sequence). The CDR3 loop reads CASARTRMGSGANVLTF. Here the CDR3 DNA reads TGTGCCAGCGCCAGGACTAGGATGGGGTCTGGGGCCAACGTCCTGACTTTC.

This chain links TRBV7-3 with TRBJ2-5, with D tentatively TRBD1 (5 bases). Trimming cost V 2 bases and J 5 bases, with 9 bases left between them. CDR1 is SGHTA, CDR2 FQGTGA, per germline. The CDR3 sequence is 13 residues long. The CDR3 coding sequence is TGTGCCAGCAGCTTACAGGGCCTGGAGACCCAGTACTTC. Its protein product is CASSLQGLETQYF.

The J gene is TRBJ2-2, the V gene TRBV11-2; 12 nucleotides agree with TRBD2. Germline V CDR1 and CDR2: SGHAT, FQNNGV. J gave up 0 bases and V 6 bases, and 2 bases lay outside the gene matches. The CDR3 runs 16 residues. CDR3 sequence (DNA): TGTGCCAGCAGAAGACTAGCGGGGGCGAACACCGGGGAGCTGTTTTTT. This encodes CASRRLAGANTGELFF.

CDR3: CASSPPTGTYEQYF. The CDR3 DNA reads TGTGCCAGCTCACCACCGACAGGGACCTACGAGCAGTACTTC. V usage is TRBV18 and J usage is TRBJ2-7, with 7 bases that match TRBD1. This CDR3 has 14 residues. Per germline, CDR1 KGHSH and CDR2 LQKENI. The trim removed 0 bases at V and 2 bases at J, leaving 1 base unmatched.

The rearrangement links TRBV19 to TRBJ2-1; 8 bases align to TRBD2. V was pared by 4 bases and J by 6 bases, with 11 bases of the junction left unmatched. Germline V gene data show CDR1 as LNHDA and CDR2 as SQIVND (reference sequence). The CDR3 consists of 16 residues. This CDR3 is CASSTSRRGVVNEQFF. The CDR3 nucleotides read TGTGCCAGTAGTACCTCTAGGCGGGGGGTTGTCAATGAGCAGTTCTTC.

This rearrangement joins TRBV12-5 to TRBJ1-5, with D tentatively TRBD1 (6 bases). Deletions cut 6 bases from V and 1 base from J, with 10 bases between. Germline V lookup: CDR1 LGHNT, CDR2 FRNRAP. The length of the CDR3 is 14 residues. The CDR3 DNA is TGTGCTAGTGGCGCCGACAGGAGCAATCAGCCCCAGCATTTT. Translated: CASGADRSNQPQHF.

The CDR3 coding sequence is TGTGCCAGCAGCCTGGGACTCCCTAACACTGAAGCTTTCTTT. Translation gives CASSLGLPNTEAFF. The V call is TRBV7-8, the J call TRBJ1-1; possibly TRBD1 for D (5 bases). V lost 5 bases and J 2 bases, leaving 12 bases between the germline ends. Germline V gene data show CDR1 as SGHVS and CDR2 as FQNEAQ. This CDR3 region has 14 residues.

V usage is TRBV2 and J usage is TRBJ1-2; weak D call: TRBD1 (5 bases). Germline CDR1 is SNHLY and CDR2 is FYNNEI. This CDR3 comprises 13 residues. Trimming removed 3 bases from V and 3 bases from J, with 8 bases in between. The chain's CDR3 is CASSDGGYYGYTF. The CDR3 DNA reads TGTGCCAGCAGTGATGGGGGGTACTATGGCTACACCTTC.

About this clone: Other DNA sequences in the same sample also yield this CDR3. The chain employs TRBV20-1 and TRBJ1-2; D is unresolved. The CDR3 extends over 10 amino acids. V lost 6 bases, J lost 3 bases, and 5 bases lay in between. CDR1 is DFQATT and CDR2 is SNEGSKA in the germline V gene (reference sequence). The CDR3 DNA reads TGCAGTGCCACAGACTATGGCTACACCTTC. Encoded protein: CSATDYGYTF.

The chain recombines TRBV19 with TRBJ2-1, with TRBD2 matching over 12 bases. The CDR3 length is 16 residues. Trimming at V came to 4 bases and at J to 4 bases, leaving 5 bases not matched to a gene. Germline CDR1 reads LNHDA; CDR2 reads SQIVND (reference sequence). The CDR3 reads CASSRLAGDIYNEQFF. The CDR3 nucleotides are TGTGCCAGTAGTAGACTAGCGGGGGACATTTACAATGAGCAGTTCTTC.